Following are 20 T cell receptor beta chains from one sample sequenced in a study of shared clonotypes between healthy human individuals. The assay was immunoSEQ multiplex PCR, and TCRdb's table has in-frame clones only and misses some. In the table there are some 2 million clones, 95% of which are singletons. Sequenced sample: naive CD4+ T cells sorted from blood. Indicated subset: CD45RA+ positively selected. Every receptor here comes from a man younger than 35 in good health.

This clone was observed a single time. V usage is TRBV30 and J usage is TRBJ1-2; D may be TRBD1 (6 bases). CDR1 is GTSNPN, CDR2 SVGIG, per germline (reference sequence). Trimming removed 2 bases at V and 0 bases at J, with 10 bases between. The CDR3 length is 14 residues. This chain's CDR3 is CAWSFRGANYGYTF. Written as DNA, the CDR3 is TGTGCCTGGAGTTTCAGGGGAGCTAACTATGGCTACACCTTC.

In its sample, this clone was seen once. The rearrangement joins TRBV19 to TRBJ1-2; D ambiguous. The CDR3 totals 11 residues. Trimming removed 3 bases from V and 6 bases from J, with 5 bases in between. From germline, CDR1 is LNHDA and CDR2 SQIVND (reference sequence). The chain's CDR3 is CASSMRDGYTF. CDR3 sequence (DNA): TGTGCCAGTAGTATGAGGGATGGCTACACCTTC. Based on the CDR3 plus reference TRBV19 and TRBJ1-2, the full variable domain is DGGITQSPKYLFRKEGQNVTLSCEQNLNHDAMYWYRQDPGQGLRLIYYSQIVNDFQKGDIAEGYSVSREKKESFPLTVTSAQKNPTAFYLCASSMRDGYTFGSGTRLTVV.

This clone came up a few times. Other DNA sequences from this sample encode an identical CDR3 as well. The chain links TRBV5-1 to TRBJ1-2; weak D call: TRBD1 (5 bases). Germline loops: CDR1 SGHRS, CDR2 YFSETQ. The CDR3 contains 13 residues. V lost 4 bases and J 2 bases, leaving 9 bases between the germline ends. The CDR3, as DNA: TGCGCCAGCAGCCCCGACAGAAACTATGGCTACACCTTC. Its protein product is CASSPDRNYGYTF. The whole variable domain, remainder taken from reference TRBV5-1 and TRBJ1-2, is KAGVTQTPRYLIKTRGQQVTLSCSPISGHRSVSWYQQTPGQGLQFLFEYFSETQRNKGNFPGRFSGRQFSNSRSEMNVSTLELGDSALYLCASSPDRNYGYTFGSGTRLTVV.

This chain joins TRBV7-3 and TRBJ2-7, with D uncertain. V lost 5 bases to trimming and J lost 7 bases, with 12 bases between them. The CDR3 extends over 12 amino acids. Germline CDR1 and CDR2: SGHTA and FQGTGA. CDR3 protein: CASSPDVGEQYF. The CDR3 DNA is TGTGCCAGCAGCCCGGACGTCGGGGAGCAGTACTTC.

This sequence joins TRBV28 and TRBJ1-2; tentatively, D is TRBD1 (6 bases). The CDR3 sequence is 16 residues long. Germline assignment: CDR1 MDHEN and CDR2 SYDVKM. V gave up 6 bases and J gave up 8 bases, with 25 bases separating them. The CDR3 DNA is TGTGCCAGCAGCCCCGCCCAAGGGGGGATTGTTTGGGGCTACACCTTC. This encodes CASSPAQGGIVWGYTF.

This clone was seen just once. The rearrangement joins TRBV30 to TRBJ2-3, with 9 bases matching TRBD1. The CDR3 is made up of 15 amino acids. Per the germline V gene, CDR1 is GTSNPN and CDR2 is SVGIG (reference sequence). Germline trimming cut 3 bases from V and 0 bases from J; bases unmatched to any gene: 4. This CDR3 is CAWSSQGASTDTQYF. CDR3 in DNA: TGTGCCTGGAGCTCACAGGGGGCCAGCACAGATACGCAGTATTTT.

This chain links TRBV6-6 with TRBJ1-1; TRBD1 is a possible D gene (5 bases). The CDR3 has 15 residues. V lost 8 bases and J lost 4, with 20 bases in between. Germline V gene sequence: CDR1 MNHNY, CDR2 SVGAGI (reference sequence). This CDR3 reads CASREGARLPTEAFF. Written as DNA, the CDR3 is TGTGCCAGCCGGGAAGGGGCAAGGCTTCCCACTGAAGCTTTCTTT.

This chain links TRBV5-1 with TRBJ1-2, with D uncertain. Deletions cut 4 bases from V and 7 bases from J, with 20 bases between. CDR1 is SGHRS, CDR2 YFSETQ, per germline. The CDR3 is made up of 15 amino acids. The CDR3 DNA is TGCGCCAGCAGCCTAAGGACGGGCTGGAGCGGTGGCTACACCTTC. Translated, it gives CASSLRTGWSGGYTF.

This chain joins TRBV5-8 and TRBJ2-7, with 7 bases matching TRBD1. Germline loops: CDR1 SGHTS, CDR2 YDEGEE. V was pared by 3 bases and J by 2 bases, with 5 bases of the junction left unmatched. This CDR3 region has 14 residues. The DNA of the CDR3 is TGTGCCAGCAGCTCACGACAGGGTACCTACGAGCAGTACTTC. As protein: CASSSRQGTYEQYF.

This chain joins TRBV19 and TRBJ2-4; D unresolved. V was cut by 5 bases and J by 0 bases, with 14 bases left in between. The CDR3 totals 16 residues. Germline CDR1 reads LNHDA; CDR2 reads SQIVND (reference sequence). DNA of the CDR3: TGTGCCAGTAGTGGTGTAGGGTCGATAGCCAAAAACATTCAGTACTTC. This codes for CASSGVGSIAKNIQYF.

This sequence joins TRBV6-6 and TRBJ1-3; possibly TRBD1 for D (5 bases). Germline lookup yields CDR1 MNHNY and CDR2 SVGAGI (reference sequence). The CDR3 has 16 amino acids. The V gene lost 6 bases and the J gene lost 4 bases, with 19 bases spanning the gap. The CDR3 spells CASSPQVGAGGNTIYF. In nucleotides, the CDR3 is TGTGCCAGCAGCCCTCAAGTCGGGGCGGGAGGAAACACCATATATTTT.

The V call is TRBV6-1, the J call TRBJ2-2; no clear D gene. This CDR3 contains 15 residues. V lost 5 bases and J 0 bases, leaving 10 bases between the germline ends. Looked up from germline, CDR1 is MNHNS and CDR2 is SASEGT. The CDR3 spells CASSLQITNTGELFF. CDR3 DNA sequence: TGTGCCAGCAGTCTCCAGATCACGAACACCGGGGAGCTGTTTTTT.

CDR3 sequence reads: CASSMAGGKETQYF. CDR3 in DNA: TGTGCCAGTAGTATGGCAGGGGGAAAAGAGACCCAGTACTTC. The chain couples TRBV19 to TRBJ2-5; 7 bases agree with TRBD1. Per the germline V gene, CDR1 is LNHDA and CDR2 is SQIVND (reference sequence). The CDR3 extends over 14 amino acids. V gave up 3 bases and J gave up 3 bases; unmatched junction bases: 4.

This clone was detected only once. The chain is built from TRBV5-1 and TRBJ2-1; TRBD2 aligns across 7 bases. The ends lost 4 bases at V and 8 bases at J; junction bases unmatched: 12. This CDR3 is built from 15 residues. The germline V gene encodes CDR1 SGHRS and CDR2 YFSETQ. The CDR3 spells CASSPTTSLADEQFF. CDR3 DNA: TGCGCCAGCAGCCCAACGACATCTCTAGCGGATGAGCAGTTCTTC.

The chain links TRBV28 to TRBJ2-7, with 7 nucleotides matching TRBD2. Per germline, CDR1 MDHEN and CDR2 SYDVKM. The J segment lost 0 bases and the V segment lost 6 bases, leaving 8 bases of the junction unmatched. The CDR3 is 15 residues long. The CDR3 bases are TGTGCCAGCAGACCCGGGACTACGAGCTCCTACGAGCAGTACTTC. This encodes CASRPGTTSSYEQYF.

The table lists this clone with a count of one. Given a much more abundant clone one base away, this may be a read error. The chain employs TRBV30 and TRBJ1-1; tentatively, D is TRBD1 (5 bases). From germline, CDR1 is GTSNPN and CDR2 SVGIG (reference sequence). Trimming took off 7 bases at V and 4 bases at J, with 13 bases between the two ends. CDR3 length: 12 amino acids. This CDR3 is CAYGAYITEAFF. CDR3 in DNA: TGTGCCTATGGGGCATATATCACTGAAGCTTTCTTT.

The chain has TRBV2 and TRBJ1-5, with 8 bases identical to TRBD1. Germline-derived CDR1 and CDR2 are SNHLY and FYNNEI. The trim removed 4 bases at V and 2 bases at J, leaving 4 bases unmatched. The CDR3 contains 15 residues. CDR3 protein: CASSGTGLGNQPQHF. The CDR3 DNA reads TGTGCCAGCAGTGGGACAGGGTTGGGCAATCAGCCCCAGCATTTT. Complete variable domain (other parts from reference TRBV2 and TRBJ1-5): EPEVTQTPSHQVTQMGQEVILRCVPISNHLYFYWYRQILGQKVEFLVSFYNNEISEKSEIFDDQFSVERPDGSNFTLKIRSTKLEDSAMYFCASSGTGLGNQPQHFGDGTRLSIL.

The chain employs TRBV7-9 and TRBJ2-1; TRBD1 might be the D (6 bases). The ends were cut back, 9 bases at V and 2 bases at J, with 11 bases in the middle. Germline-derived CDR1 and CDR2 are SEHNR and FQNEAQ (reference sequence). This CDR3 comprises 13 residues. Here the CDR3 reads CASLQGAYNEQFF. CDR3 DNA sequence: TGTGCCAGTTTACAGGGAGCCTACAATGAGCAGTTCTTC.

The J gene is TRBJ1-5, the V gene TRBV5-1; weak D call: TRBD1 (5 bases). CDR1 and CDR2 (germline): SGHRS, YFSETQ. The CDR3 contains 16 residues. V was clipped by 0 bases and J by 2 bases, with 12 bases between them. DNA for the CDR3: TGCGCCAGCAGCTTGGGGGGCTCTAAGGGCAATCAGCCCCAGCATTTT. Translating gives CASSLGGSKGNQPQHF.

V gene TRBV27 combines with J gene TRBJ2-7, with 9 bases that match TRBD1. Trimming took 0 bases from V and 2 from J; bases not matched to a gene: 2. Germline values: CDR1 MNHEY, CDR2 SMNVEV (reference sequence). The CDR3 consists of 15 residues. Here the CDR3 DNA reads TGTGCCAGCAGTTTATCCGGGACAGGGACCTACGAGCAGTACTTC. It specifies CASSLSGTGTYEQYF.